These 27 T cell receptor beta chains share one sample of origin, sequenced in a study of blood T cell repertoires in COVID-19. Measured with immunoSEQ multiplex PCR; TCRdb has only the in-frame clones, and not every one. The sample carries about 380,000 clones, more than 75% recorded once. Material: PBMCs or T cells enriched from blood (not recorded which). The receptors were sampled from a woman younger than 35 who had recovered from COVID-19.

In nucleotides, the CDR3 is TGTGCCAGCCTACTTTACAATGAGCAGTTCTTC. Its protein product is CASLLYNEQFF. The chain joins TRBV2 to TRBJ2-1; D is unresolved. The CDR3 has 11 residues. CDR1 and CDR2 from the germline V gene are SNHLY and FYNNEI. V lost 8 bases and J 4 bases, leaving 6 bases between the germline ends.

V is TRBV11-3 and J is TRBJ1-1, with TRBD1 identical over 8 bases. Trimming at V came to 3 bases and at J to 0 bases, leaving 0 bases not matched to a gene. The CDR3 length is 14 residues. Looked up from germline, CDR1 is SGHNT and CDR2 is YENEEA. The CDR3: CASSLDRVNTEAFF. CDR3 bases: TGTGCCAGCAGCTTGGACAGGGTGAACACTGAAGCTTTCTTT.

The rearrangement links TRBV27 to TRBJ2-7; D gene ambiguous. Germline V gene data show CDR1 as MNHEY and CDR2 as SMNVEV (reference sequence). CDR3 length: 13 residues. Trimming took off 2 bases at V and 2 bases at J, with 7 bases between the two ends. This chain's CDR3 is CASSLQLTYEQYF. Here the CDR3 DNA reads TGTGCCAGCAGTTTACAGTTAACCTACGAGCAGTACTTC.

This clone was observed once. V and J are TRBV4-3 and TRBJ1-1, with TRBD1 identical over 9 bases. This CDR3 is built from 15 residues. J gave up 0 bases and V 4 bases, and 3 bases lay outside the gene matches. Germline lookup yields CDR1 LGHNA and CDR2 YSLEER. This chain's CDR3 is CASSPDRGLNTEAFF. The CDR3 coding sequence is TGCGCCAGCAGCCCGGACAGGGGCTTGAACACTGAAGCTTTCTTT.

The chain employs TRBV2 and TRBJ1-6; no firm D call. This CDR3 has 14 residues. Per the germline V gene, CDR1 is SNHLY and CDR2 is FYNNEI. The ends were cut back, 1 base at V and 6 bases at J, with 7 bases in the middle. The chain's CDR3 is CASSEGQPNSPLHF. In DNA, the CDR3 is TGTGCCAGCAGTGAAGGACAACCTAATTCACCCCTCCACTTT.

This chain uses TRBV10-1 with TRBJ1-2, with TRBD1 matching over 8 bases. From germline, CDR1 is WNHNN and CDR2 SYGVQD (reference sequence). Trimming took 9 bases from V and 0 from J; bases not matched to a gene: 12. This CDR3 region has 16 residues. The CDR3 region is CASPAPGQGTNYGYTF. CDR3 sequence (DNA): TGCGCCAGTCCAGCTCCAGGACAGGGAACTAACTATGGCTACACCTTC.

The chain carries TRBV6-1 and TRBJ2-5; a possible D gene is TRBD2 (6 bases). This CDR3 is 14 amino acids long. V lost 5 bases, J lost 2 bases, and 12 bases lay in between. The germline V gene encodes CDR1 MNHNS and CDR2 SASEGT. CDR3 residues: CASSFSGLQETQYF. CDR3 bases: TGTGCCAGCAGTTTCTCCGGACTACAAGAGACCCAGTACTTC.

V is TRBV15 and J is TRBJ1-2; D remains ambiguous. Between the trimmed V and J ends, which lost 3 bases and 0 bases, there was a span of 17 bases. The CDR3 covers 17 residues. CDR1 is LNHNV and CDR2 is YYDKDF in the germline V gene (reference sequence). The CDR3 reads CATSRDYIKGPNYGYTF. As DNA, the CDR3 is TGTGCCACCAGCAGGGACTATATTAAGGGCCCTAACTATGGCTACACCTTC.

The V gene is TRBV7-2, the J gene TRBJ1-1, with 9 bases fitting TRBD1. Germline CDR1 reads SGHTA; CDR2 reads FQGNSA. The CDR3 has 14 amino acids. Germline trimming cut 3 bases from V and 5 bases from J; bases unmatched to any gene: 4. The CDR3, as DNA: TGTGCCAGCAGCTTGCGGACAGGGGTGACTGAAGCTTTCTTT. Translating gives CASSLRTGVTEAFF.

To note about this clone: One end of the junction varies from germline; a read error may be responsible. The chain carries TRBV7-7 and TRBJ2-1, with 10 positions matching TRBD2. In germline, CDR1 is SSHAT, CDR2 FNYEAQ (reference sequence). This CDR3 has 15 residues. The CDR3 coding sequence is TGTGCTAGCAGCTTAGGTAGCGGGGGGTACAATGAGCAGTTCTTC. Its protein product is CASSLGSGGYNEQFF.

Only one count was recorded for this clone. The chain has TRBV5-1 and TRBJ2-7; TRBD1 agrees at 11 bases. The germline V gene encodes CDR1 SGHRS and CDR2 YFSETQ. The CDR3 spans 13 residues. V trimming: 5 bases; J trimming: 12 bases; junction bases outside the gene matches: 10. CDR3 sequence (DNA): TGCGCCAGCAGTAGGGGACAGGGGGAAGGTCGGTACTTC. It is translated as CASSRGQGEGRYF.

The V and J genes are TRBV18 and TRBJ2-7; D not resolved. CDR3 length: 14 residues. The V gene's germline CDR1 is KGHSH and CDR2 LQKENI. Trimming stripped 3 bases from V and 2 bases from J, with 11 bases between. The CDR3 is CASSPSHRAYEQYF. The CDR3 DNA reads as TGTGCCAGCTCACCTTCTCACAGAGCCTACGAGCAGTACTTC.

The chain has TRBV3-1 (or the pseudogene TRBV3-2) and TRBJ1-2; tentative D call: TRBD1 (6 bases). CDR1 LGHDT and CDR2 YNNKEL come from the germline V gene (reference sequence). The CDR3 extends over 14 amino acids. V gave up 0 bases and J gave up 5 bases, with 10 bases separating them. CDR3 sequence reads: CASSQEGQGYGYTF. In nucleotides, the CDR3 is TGTGCCAGCAGCCAAGAGGGGCAGGGGTATGGCTACACCTTC.

The chain combines TRBV6-1 with TRBJ1-3, with D possibly being TRBD1 (6 bases). Trimming stripped 2 bases from V and 6 bases from J, with 11 bases between. The CDR3 has 14 residues. CDR1 MNHNS and CDR2 SASEGT come from the germline V gene. In DNA, the CDR3 is TGTGCCAGCAGTGAAAGTCGGACAGTAAACACCATATATTTT. Amino acid sequence: CASSESRTVNTIYF.

This chain joins TRBV3-1 (or the pseudogene TRBV3-2) and TRBJ2-5, with TRBD1 as a possible D gene (6 bases). Between the trimmed V and J ends, which lost 4 bases and 2 bases, there was a span of 17 bases. Germline V CDR1 and CDR2: LGHDT, YNNKEL (reference sequence). This CDR3 comprises 16 residues. CDR3 DNA sequence: TGTGCCAGCAGCCCCCGGACAGAACCGGGTCAAGAGACCCAGTACTTC. Amino acid sequence: CASSPRTEPGQETQYF.

The CDR3 region is CASSLQETQYF. CDR3 bases: TGTGCCAGCAGCCTCCAAGAGACCCAGTACTTC. V gene TRBV5-6 combines with J gene TRBJ2-5, with D unresolved. Germline CDR1 is SGHDT and CDR2 is YYEEEE. V shed 4 bases and J shed 1 base, with 2 bases lying between them. The CDR3 consists of 11 residues.

The rearrangement uses TRBV4-1 and TRBJ1-5; no reliable D call. The CDR3 is 14 residues long. In germline, CDR1 is MGHRA, CDR2 YSYEKL. V dropped 0 bases and J dropped 6 bases, with 9 bases sitting between them. The CDR3 DNA reads TGCGCCAGCAGCCAAGAACCGGGGAGTCAGCCCCAGCATTTT. Translation gives CASSQEPGSQPQHF.

J is TRBJ1-1 and V is TRBV5-5; possibly TRBD1 for D (6 bases). V dropped 0 bases and J dropped 7 bases, with 16 bases sitting between them. This CDR3 region has 15 residues. The germline CDR1 and CDR2 sequences are SGHKS and YYEKEE (reference sequence). CDR3 in DNA: TGTGCCAGCAGCTTGGCAGGGGCTGACACTGTTGAAGCTTTCTTT. Protein product: CASSLAGADTVEAFF.

The CDR3 spells CASSVGSGGYEQYF. CDR3 DNA sequence: TGTGCCAGCAGCGTAGGTAGCGGGGGGTACGAGCAGTACTTC. The chain combines TRBV9 with TRBJ2-7; 10 bases align to TRBD2. Germline-derived CDR1 and CDR2 are SGDLS and YYNGEE. Trimming at V came to 0 bases and at J to 4 bases, leaving 1 base not matched to a gene. The CDR3 length is 14 residues.

The CDR3 coding sequence is TGCGCCAGCAGCCAACCGACCGGGAAGGAAAAACTGTTTTTT. Translated, it gives CASSQPTGKEKLFF. The rearrangement links TRBV4-1 to TRBJ1-4; no firm D call. The CDR3 sequence is 14 residues long. From germline, CDR1 is MGHRA and CDR2 YSYEKL. With 2 bases removed from V and 8 bases from J, the gap between germline ends came to 12 bases.

The chain uses TRBV6-1 and TRBJ1-5; D might be TRBD1 (5 bases). Germline V gives CDR1 MNHNS, CDR2 SASEGT. CDR3 length equals 16 residues. Trimming took 3 bases from V and 0 from J, leaving 12 bases between them. The CDR3 DNA sequence: TGTGCCAGCAGTGACATGTGGGGCCTTAGCAATCAGCCCCAGCATTTT. Translating it yields CASSDMWGLSNQPQHF.

The rearrangement joins TRBV7-2 to TRBJ1-6; 7 bases are shared with TRBD1. CDR3 length: 15 residues. Germline CDR1 is SGHTA and CDR2 is FQGNSA. V shed 4 bases and J 7 bases; nucleotides not matched to a gene: 7. The CDR3 reads CASSSDRVQNSPLHF. In nucleotides, the CDR3 is TGTGCCAGCAGCTCCGACAGGGTACAGAATTCACCCCTCCACTTT.

On this clone itself: A read error may account for a junction end that differs from germline. The chain joins TRBV7-7 to TRBJ2-3; 12 nucleotides line up with TRBD2. The germline CDR1 and CDR2 sequences are SSHAT and FNYEAQ (reference sequence). This CDR3 is built from 15 residues. CDR3 loop: CASSPSGGGTDTQYF. DNA for the CDR3: TGTGCTAGCAGCCCTAGCGGGGGGGGCACAGATACGCAGTATTTT. The full variable domain, rest sourced from reference TRBV7-7 and TRBJ2-3, is GAGVSQSPRYKVTKRGQDVTLRCDPISSHATLYWYQQALGQGPEFLTYFNYEAQPDKSGLPSDRFSAERPEGSISTLTIQRTEQRDSAMYRCASSPSGGGTDTQYFGPGTRLTVL.

The rearrangement joins TRBV6-5 to TRBJ2-7; 8 bases match TRBD2. Trimming removed 6 bases from V and 0 bases from J; junction bases left unmatched: 4. The CDR3 is made up of 14 amino acids. Per the germline V gene, CDR1 is MNHEY and CDR2 is SVGAGI. CDR3 sequence: CASSGRDYSYEQYF. Here the CDR3 DNA reads TGTGCCAGCAGCGGGAGGGATTACTCCTACGAGCAGTACTTC.

The chain joins TRBV5-1 to TRBJ2-1; TRBD2 agrees at 8 bases. The CDR3 has 18 residues. CDR1 is SGHRS, CDR2 YFSETQ, per germline. Trimming at V came to 1 base and at J to 0 bases, leaving 9 bases not matched to a gene. CDR3 bases: TGCGCCAGCAGCTTGTATTTGCGGGGGGCCTACTCCTACAATGAGCAGTTCTTC. Protein product: CASSLYLRGAYSYNEQFF.

This clone was detected once. The genes are TRBV7-9 and TRBJ1-2; TRBD1 aligns across 7 bases. Trimming removed 1 base from V and 2 bases from J; junction bases left unmatched: 4. The germline gives CDR1 SEHNR, CDR2 FQNEAQ (reference sequence). This CDR3 region has 15 residues. This chain's CDR3 is CASSLGDSRNYGYTF. For the CDR3, the DNA is TGTGCCAGCAGCTTAGGGGACAGCCGAAACTATGGCTACACCTTC. Supplemented by reference TRBV7-9 and TRBJ1-2, the full variable domain reads DTGVSQNPRHKITKRGQNVTFRCDPISEHNRLYWYRQTLGQGPEFLTYFQNEAQLEKSRLLSDRFSAERPKGSFSTLEIQRTEQGDSAMYLCASSLGDSRNYGYTFGSGTRLTVV.

This rearrangement joins TRBV19 to TRBJ1-3; D gene uncertain. Germline lookup yields CDR1 LNHDA and CDR2 SQIVND (reference sequence). The V end lost 3 bases, the J end lost 4 bases, and 7 bases lay between the germline ends. The CDR3 is 13 residues long. The CDR3 sequence is CASSIVIGNTIYF. In nucleotides, the CDR3 is TGTGCCAGTAGTATTGTAATCGGAAACACCATATATTTT.